The clone carrying this T cell receptor beta chain showed up many times. Each CDR3 protein is one row after TCRdb ran MiXCR on the multiplex PCR reads. Of over 250,000 distinct CDR3 sequences detected, around 31% appear once; the ten largest clones hold roughly 1.1%. The lymph nodes were axillary draining lymph nodes from breast cancer patients. The sample is drawn from a study of breast tumors, draining lymph nodes, adjacent tissues. The receptor was isolated from a female donor with breast cancer. Some clones in this sample may be carry-over from other donors' samples. The source material was axillary lymph node tissue.

CDR3 amino acids: CASSLALVQSDTQYF. CDR3 DNA: TGTGCCAGCAGCTTAGCCCTGGTTCAGTCAGATACGCAGTATTTT. The chain couples TRBV7-2 to TRBJ2-3; D call uncertain. Trimming took off 0 bases at V and 4 bases at J, with 11 bases between the two ends. This CDR3 comprises 15 residues. Germline V gene lookup returns CDR1 SGHTA and CDR2 FQGNSA.